This entry is about one TCR beta chain. Its antigen is currently unknown. Compared with germline, one end of the junction differs, possibly owing to a read error. Constant-region reverse primers amplified full-length variable regions, followed by semi-nested Nested Universal Primer A PCR. In TCRdb, the 5' RACE reads were re-called with MiXCR into one record per CDR3 protein. The data contain 53,000 or so distinct CDR3 sequences, about 24% of them singletons. CD25-based Treg depletion was applied to purified naive CD4+ T cells. Overall study results and limits: Greatest tumor Treg TCR overlap was with tumor naive CD4+ cells.

CDR1 SGHTA and CDR2 FQGNSA come from the germline V gene. CDR3 length: 15 residues. The specimen was tumor-infiltrating naive CD4+ T cells sorted from the breast tumor. Described subset: naive CD4+ T cells, CD4+CD45RA+CD25-. The V call is TRBV7-2, the J call TRBJ2-1, with 8 bases lining up with TRBD2. The receptor comes from a female donor with breast cancer. DNA of the CDR3: TGTGCCAACAGCCCCGTAACTAGCGGCCACAATGAACAGTTCTTC. Residues: CANSPVTSGHNEQFF. Looking up the rest from reference TRBV7-2 and TRBJ2-1 gives the full variable domain: GAGVSQSPSNKVTEKGKDVELRCDPISGHTALYWYRQSLGQGLEFLIYFQGNSAPDKSGLPSDRFSAERTGGSVSTLTIQRTQQEDSAVYLCANSPVTSGHNEQFFGPGTRLTVL.